The 25 T cell receptor beta chains below all came from one sample that was sequenced in a study of T cell clones after liver transplantation. Only in-frame clones appear in the TCRdb table, and some are missing; sequencing was by immunoSEQ multiplex PCR. Among some 110,000 clones listed, about 81% were seen once. Sample: CD4+ T cells from blood, taken before liver transplant. The receptors originated from a human donor who received a liver transplant.

This chain connects TRBV6-1 to TRBJ2-7; 11 nucleotides match TRBD1. Per germline, CDR1 MNHNS and CDR2 SASEGT. V shed 7 bases and J 3 bases; nucleotides not matched to a gene: 5. The CDR3 consists of 14 residues. CDR3 sequence reads: CASIVGTGGYEQYF. DNA of the CDR3: TGTGCCAGCATCGTGGGGACAGGGGGCTACGAGCAGTACTTC.

V gene TRBV12-1 combines with J gene TRBJ1-5; the table calls TRBD1, which could not be checked here. TRBV12-1 is a pseudogene segment. CDR3 size: 14 residues. DNA for the CDR3: TGTGCCAGCAGCTTATGGGGGCGGAATCAGCCCCAGCATTTT. The encoded protein is CASSLWGRNQPQHF.

The chain couples TRBV15 to TRBJ2-2, with D hard to call. Trimming removed 0 bases from V and 3 bases from J, with 8 bases in between. CDR1 and CDR2 (germline): LNHNV, YYDKDF (reference sequence). The CDR3 loop spans 15 amino acids. The CDR3 DNA follows: TGTGCCACCAGCAGAGATCCCAGCTACACCGGGGAGCTGTTTTTT. This translates into CATSRDPSYTGELFF.

The CDR3 loop reads CASSYSTGTYGYTF. Written as DNA, the CDR3 is TGTGCCAGCAGTTACTCGACGGGGACCTATGGCTACACCTTC. The chain is built from TRBV6-6 and TRBJ1-2, with a weak D call TRBD1 (5 bases). The CDR3 runs to 14 residues. The germline gives CDR1 MNHNY, CDR2 SVGAGI (reference sequence). The V gene lost 0 bases and the J gene lost 4 bases, with 9 bases spanning the gap.

This clone was seen more than once but under ten times. V and J are TRBV7-3 and TRBJ1-1, with 7 bases aligning to TRBD1. The germline V gene encodes CDR1 SGHTA and CDR2 FQGTGA. CDR3 length equals 15 residues. Trimming cost V 4 bases and J 6 bases; bases outside gene matches: 11. The CDR3 here is CASSSQGGQVAEAFF. In DNA form, the CDR3 reads TGTGCCAGCAGCTCCCAGGGGGGGCAGGTGGCTGAAGCTTTCTTT. Based on the CDR3 plus reference TRBV7-3 and TRBJ1-1, the full variable domain is GAGVSQTPSNKVTEKGKYVELRCDPISGHTALYWYRQSLGQGPEFLIYFQGTGAADDSGLPNDRFFAVRPEGSVSTLKIQRTERGDSAVYLCASSSQGGQVAEAFFGQGTRLTVV.

The chain employs TRBV2 and TRBJ1-2, with 9 bases fitting TRBD1. The length of the CDR3 is 15 residues. Trimming at V came to 5 bases and at J to 4 bases, leaving 8 bases not matched to a gene. Germline V lookup: CDR1 SNHLY, CDR2 FYNNEI. In nucleotides, the CDR3 is TGTGCCAGCAGTCCTGGGACAGGGACGGGCTATGGCTACACCTTC. Protein product: CASSPGTGTGYGYTF.

In its sample, this clone was seen once. Written as DNA, the CDR3 is TGTGCCAGCATCAACTGGGGTAGCGGGGAGCTGTTTTTT. Its protein is CASINWGSGELFF. The chain couples TRBV6-1 to TRBJ2-2; D uncertain. CDR3 length equals 13 residues. The V gene lost 7 bases and the J gene lost 7 bases, with 13 bases spanning the gap. Germline V gene data show CDR1 as MNHNS and CDR2 as SASEGT.

The V and J genes are TRBV5-1 and TRBJ2-1, with 10 bases that match TRBD2. Germline V lookup: CDR1 SGHRS, CDR2 YFSETQ. Trimming cost V 0 bases and J 6 bases; bases outside gene matches: 3. The CDR3 is 15 amino acids. CDR3 bases: TGCGCCAGCAGCTTGGAGCGGGGGGGCCGCAATGAGCAGTTCTTC. Translated, it gives CASSLERGGRNEQFF.

The genes are TRBV23-1 and TRBJ1-1; TRBD1 might be the D (6 bases). TRBV23-1 is reported as an ORF; its role is uncertain. V was clipped by 3 bases and J by 4 bases, with 15 bases between them. This CDR3 comprises 15 residues. CDR3 in amino acids: CASSHPEGGCTEAFF. DNA for the CDR3: TGCGCCAGCAGTCACCCCGAGGGGGGGTGCACTGAAGCTTTCTTT.

This clone turned up a few times. The V gene is TRBV7-8, the J gene TRBJ1-1; 8 bases align to TRBD1. Trimming at V came to 6 bases and at J to 1 base, leaving 7 bases not matched to a gene. The CDR3 spans 15 residues. Germline values: CDR1 SGHVS, CDR2 FQNEAQ. The CDR3 coding sequence is TGTGCCAGCAGACTAGCGGACAGGGCGAACACTGAAGCTTTCTTT. This translates into CASRLADRANTEAFF.

The rearrangement uses TRBV25-1 and TRBJ2-7, with TRBD2 identical over 10 bases. CDR3 length: 15 amino acids. With V trimmed by 1 base and J by 3 bases, 3 bases remained unmatched. The germline V gene encodes CDR1 MGHDK and CDR2 SYGVNS. CDR3 bases: TGTGCCAGCAGTGAATTACTAGCGGGAAACTACGAGCAGTACTTC. Its translation is CASSELLAGNYEQYF.

This clone occurred once. This chain uses TRBV2 with TRBJ1-6; D is unresolved. Per the germline V gene, CDR1 is SNHLY and CDR2 is FYNNEI. CDR3 length: 15 residues. With 4 bases removed from V and 5 bases from J, the gap between germline ends came to 12 bases. The CDR3 region is CASSARQLDNSPLHF. CDR3 nucleotides: TGTGCCAGCAGTGCTAGACAACTTGATAATTCACCCCTCCACTTT.

V usage is TRBV6-6 and J usage is TRBJ1-4, with 10 bases identical to TRBD1. V dropped 5 bases and J dropped 5; count of bases not matched to a gene: 5. Germline CDR1 reads MNHNY; CDR2 reads SVGAGI (reference sequence). The CDR3 length is 15 residues. CDR3 DNA sequence: TGTGCCAGCAGTACACGGACAGGGGGGAATGAAAAACTGTTTTTT. It translates to CASSTRTGGNEKLFF.

The chain has TRBV5-1 and TRBJ1-5, with 9 bases matching TRBD1. The CDR3 has 17 residues. Germline-derived CDR1 and CDR2 are SGHRS and YFSETQ. V gave up 0 bases and J gave up 0 bases; unmatched junction bases: 4. CDR3: CASSLVPGQGSNQPQHF. The CDR3 nucleotides are TGCGCCAGCAGCTTGGTTCCGGGACAGGGTAGCAATCAGCCCCAGCATTTT.

The V call is TRBV29-1, the J call TRBJ2-1, with 9 bases lining up with TRBD2. CDR3 length equals 14 residues. Germline CDR1 reads SQVTM; CDR2 reads ANQGSEA. V was clipped by 7 bases and J by 6 bases; unmatched bases: 10. CDR3 sequence reads: CSGRAGGFGNEQFF. The CDR3 nucleotides are TGCAGCGGCCGGGCGGGAGGGTTCGGCAATGAGCAGTTCTTC.

The J gene is TRBJ2-3, the V gene TRBV7-6, with D uncertain. The CDR3 length is 12 residues. Per the germline V gene, CDR1 is SGHVS and CDR2 is FNYEAQ. Between the trimmed V and J ends, which lost 2 bases and 4 bases, there was a span of 4 bases. CDR3 coding DNA: TGTGCCAGCAGCTTACAGGCAGATACGCAGTATTTT. Encoded protein: CASSLQADTQYF.

The V and J genes are TRBV27 and TRBJ2-2, with 8 bases fitting TRBD1. Germline V lookup: CDR1 MNHEY, CDR2 SMNVEV (reference sequence). The CDR3 extends over 13 amino acids. The trim removed 7 bases at V and 5 bases at J, leaving 3 bases unmatched. CDR3 DNA: TGTGCCAGCACCAGGGGGCCAACCGGGGAGCTGTTTTTT. This sequence encodes CASTRGPTGELFF.

This clone appeared a single time. The chain links TRBV14 to TRBJ2-1; TRBD2 aligns across 13 bases. The CDR3 sequence is 15 residues long. Germline V CDR1 and CDR2: SGHDN, FVKESK. V shed 6 bases and J 6 bases; nucleotides not matched to a gene: 5. CDR3 nucleotide sequence: TGTGCCAGCAGACCACTAGCGGGGGGGAGCAATGAGCAGTTCTTC. Its protein is CASRPLAGGSNEQFF.

The rearrangement links TRBV2 to TRBJ2-7; 11 positions agree with TRBD2. V trimming: 9 bases; J trimming: 6 bases; junction bases outside the gene matches: 13. CDR1 is SNHLY, CDR2 FYNNEI, per germline. The CDR3 runs to 15 residues. CDR3: CASRSQGLAGGEQYF. CDR3 DNA: TGTGCCAGTAGGTCCCAGGGGCTAGCGGGGGGCGAGCAGTACTTC.

V usage is TRBV9 and J usage is TRBJ2-3; weak D call: TRBD2 (6 bases). The CDR3 is 14 amino acids. The germline V gene has CDR1 SGDLS and CDR2 YYNGEE. Trimming shortened V by 3 bases and J by 1 base, and 9 bases separated the two germline ends. The CDR3 loop reads CASSGDFRTDTQYF. The CDR3 coding sequence is TGTGCCAGCAGCGGGGACTTTCGCACAGATACGCAGTATTTT.

V is TRBV19 and J is TRBJ1-4; 7 bases agree with TRBD1. CDR1 is LNHDA and CDR2 is SQIVND in the germline V gene (reference sequence). V lost 5 bases to trimming and J lost 7 bases; unmatched junction nucleotides: 13. There are 16 residues in the CDR3. The CDR3 bases are TGTGCCAGTAGTTCCACCCCGACAGGGTTGGTTGAAAAACTGTTTTTT. It is translated as CASSSTPTGLVEKLFF.

The chain uses TRBV5-1 and TRBJ2-1; D remains ambiguous. Germline V gene sequence: CDR1 SGHRS, CDR2 YFSETQ. The CDR3 spans 16 residues. V dropped 2 bases and J dropped 0 bases, with 12 bases sitting between them. The CDR3 coding sequence is TGCGCCAGCAGCTTCAGGACCGGTAACTCCTACAATGAGCAGTTCTTC. Its translation is CASSFRTGNSYNEQFF.

The chain uses TRBV19 and TRBJ1-5, with D perhaps TRBD1 (5 bases). With 8 bases removed from V and 0 bases from J, the gap between germline ends came to 14 bases. The CDR3 covers 15 residues. CDR1 is LNHDA, CDR2 SQIVND, per germline (reference sequence). CDR3 DNA: TGTGCCAGTCAGCAGGGCAAATATAGCAATCAGCCCCAGCATTTT. Protein: CASQQGKYSNQPQHF.

The V call is TRBV18, the J call TRBJ2-5, with D perhaps matching TRBD1 or TRBD2 (5 bases each). The germline gives CDR1 KGHSH, CDR2 LQKENI. The V and J ends lost 0 bases and 5 bases respectively, with 16 bases between them. The CDR3 sequence is 16 residues long. The CDR3 nucleotides are TGTGCCAGCTCACCACCGGGGGTAGGGGTTCAGGAGACCCAGTACTTC. This encodes CASSPPGVGVQETQYF.

The chain joins TRBV27 to TRBJ1-5; 10 bases fit TRBD1. V trimming: 2 bases; J trimming: 6 bases; junction bases outside the gene matches: 4. This CDR3 contains 15 residues. The germline V gene encodes CDR1 MNHEY and CDR2 SMNVEV (reference sequence). The CDR3 sequence: CASSLRQGAGQPQHF. For the CDR3, the DNA is TGTGCCAGCAGTTTAAGACAGGGGGCTGGTCAGCCCCAGCATTTT.